The 17 T cell receptor beta chains below were found in one sample sequenced in a study of CD8 T cells in ankylosing spondylitis (dated by TCRdb to about 2017). Library creation used 5' RACE. Data came from an Illumina HiSeq 2500. TCRdb handled the public reads itself, with Q25 trimming in fastp and clone calling in MiXCR, and kept productive beta chains. Entries that share a CDR3 protein sequence are merged under the most common genes and DNA. Counted in this sample were 700,000 to 850,000 distinct CDR3 sequences; 10% to 15% of them appeared once. The top ten clonotypes cover under 0.6% of the sample. General conclusions and limits of the study: Blood from ankylosing spondylitis patients appeared to be characterized by a TCR beta motif composed of about 8 highly homologous amino acid variants.

Antigen specificity for these receptors is unknown. Sequencing was done on a sample of blood, either unsorted or a sorted T cell fraction (not recorded which). The receptors here all came from a male donor with ankylosing spondylitis.

This clonotype showed up just a few times. This chain joins TRBV20-1 and TRBJ1-4; a weak D match, TRBD1 (5 bases). Trimming pared 3 bases from V and 4 bases from J, leaving 12 bases between. The CDR3 is 14 residues long. Germline V gene data show CDR1 as DFQATT and CDR2 as SNEGSKA (reference sequence). The CDR3 is CSASRQPVNEKLFF. In nucleotides, the CDR3 is TGCAGTGCTAGTAGACAGCCGGTTAATGAAAAACTGTTTTTT.

This clonotype was observed at least ten times. The genes are TRBV20-1 and TRBJ2-2, with D perhaps matching TRBD2 (6 bases). Trimming took off 1 base at V and 4 bases at J, with 10 bases between the two ends. The CDR3 loop spans 14 amino acids. The germline V gene encodes CDR1 DFQATT and CDR2 SNEGSKA (reference sequence). CDR3 sequence: CSARVPGGTGELFF. The DNA of the CDR3 is TGCAGTGCTAGAGTTCCCGGGGGCACCGGGGAGCTGTTTTTT.

CDR3 nucleotide sequence: TGTGCCAGTACCTCTGACCGACTCAATCAGCCCCAGCATTTT. It codes for CASTSDRLNQPQHF. J is TRBJ1-5 and V is TRBV19; D remains unclear. The CDR3 is 14 amino acids. V lost 7 bases, J lost 3 bases, and 13 bases lay in between. Germline lookup yields CDR1 LNHDA and CDR2 SQIVND (reference sequence).

The V gene is TRBV7-8, the J gene TRBJ2-6; D may match TRBD1 or TRBD2 (5 bases each). This CDR3 has 20 amino acids. Germline V gene sequence: CDR1 SGHVS, CDR2 FQNEAQ. Trimming left V 1 base short and J 3 bases short, with 22 bases between. In DNA, the CDR3 is TGTGCCAGCAGCTTAGGCGCCCGGGACCTCAAAGGAAGTGGGGCCAACGTCCTGACTTTC. It codes for CASSLGARDLKGSGANVLTF. The full variable domain, in which reference TRBV7-8 and TRBJ2-6 provide the parts outside the CDR3, is GAGVSQSPRYKVAKRGQDVALRCDPISGHVSLFWYQQALGQGPEFLTYFQNEAQLDKSGLPSDRFFAERPEGSVSTLKIQRTQQEDSAVYLCASSLGARDLKGSGANVLTFGAGSRLTVL.

A few counts support this clonotype. The chain joins TRBV12-3 or TRBV12-4 to TRBJ2-7; 11 bases agree with TRBD1. This CDR3 region has 15 residues. J lost 7 bases, V lost 3 bases, and 8 bases had no gene match. CDR3 in DNA: TGTGCCAGCAGTTTTCGGACAGGGGGCGACGAGGAGCAGTACTTC. Encoded protein: CASSFRTGGDEEQYF.

The J gene is TRBJ2-6, the V gene TRBV9, with TRBD1 identical over 8 bases. The CDR3 is 18 amino acids. The germline CDR1 and CDR2 sequences are SGDLS and YYNGEE. V lost 5 bases and J lost 0; bases outside the gene matches: 10. The CDR3 loop reads CASSPFGTGHSGANVLTF. The CDR3 coding sequence is TGTGCCAGCAGTCCCTTTGGGACAGGCCACTCTGGGGCCAACGTCCTGACTTTC.

This clonotype came up a few times. This chain joins TRBV29-1 and TRBJ1-4; D remains unclear. The CDR3 is made up of 14 amino acids. CDR1 and CDR2 from the germline V gene are SQVTM and ANQGSEA. V lost 6 bases and J 7 bases, leaving 18 bases between the germline ends. CDR3 in amino acids: CSVEKTSIGEKLFF. Here the CDR3 DNA reads TGCAGCGTGGAGAAGACATCCATAGGTGAAAAACTGTTTTTT.

CDR3 in amino acids: CASRGRSSSYEQYF. The DNA for the CDR3 is TGCGCCAGCAGGGGGAGGTCGAGCTCCTACGAGCAGTACTTC. The chain has TRBV4-1 and TRBJ2-7; D possibly corresponds to TRBD2 (6 bases). Between the trimmed V and J ends, which lost 6 bases and 0 bases, there was a span of 12 bases. The CDR3 totals 14 residues. Per germline, CDR1 MGHRA and CDR2 YSYEKL.

This clonotype showed up just a few times. The chain is built from TRBV11-2 and TRBJ2-3; TRBD1 matches 7 bases. The CDR3 is 14 amino acids. Germline loops: CDR1 SGHAT, CDR2 FQNNGV. With V trimmed by 10 bases and J by 4 bases, 11 bases remained unmatched. The DNA of the CDR3 is TGTGCCACCCTTTACAGGGGAAGTGCAGATACGCAGTATTTT. As protein: CATLYRGSADTQYF.

This clonotype occurred many times. The rearrangement joins TRBV5-1 to TRBJ1-2; 7 nucleotides line up with TRBD1. The V gene's germline CDR1 is SGHRS and CDR2 YFSETQ. The V gene end was trimmed by 4 bases and the J gene end by 6 bases; junction bases not matched to a gene: 6. This CDR3 region has 13 residues. The chain's CDR3 is CASSAQGGNGYTF. CDR3 in DNA: TGCGCCAGCAGCGCCCAGGGGGGAAATGGCTACACCTTC.

In this sample, this clonotype turned up a few times. The V and J genes are TRBV25-1 and TRBJ2-7, with D possibly being TRBD2 (5 bases). The CDR3 has 14 amino acids. The germline V and J ends were trimmed by 2 bases and 6 bases, with 14 bases remaining between them. The germline CDR1 and CDR2 sequences are MGHDK and SYGVNS. The CDR3: CASSETWARGEQYF. The CDR3 DNA sequence: TGTGCCAGCAGTGAAACTTGGGCCCGGGGCGAGCAGTACTTC.

This clonotype was observed at least ten times. The chain joins TRBV6-5 to TRBJ2-7, with 12 bases fitting TRBD2. J gave up 2 bases and V 6 bases, and 5 bases lay outside the gene matches. Germline assignment: CDR1 MNHEY and CDR2 SVGAGI. CDR3 length equals 15 residues. The CDR3 nucleotides read TGTGCCAGCAGCTTGACTAGCGGGAGCCCCTACGAGCAGTACTTC. Protein product: CASSLTSGSPYEQYF.

The chain is built from TRBV12-3 or TRBV12-4 and TRBJ2-1; 7 nucleotides line up with TRBD2. The junction had 9 bases not matched to a gene; V was cut back by 0 bases and J by 13 bases. This CDR3 has 14 amino acids. CDR3 coding DNA: TGTGCCAGCAGTTTAGCGGGACTCTGGGGGGGTCAGTTCTTC. Its translation is CASSLAGLWGGQFF.

The chain employs TRBV28 and TRBJ2-3; D possibly corresponds to TRBD1 (5 bases). Germline CDR1 and CDR2: MDHEN and SYDVKM. This CDR3 is 16 amino acids long. Trimming shortened V by 6 bases and J by 0 bases, and 16 bases separated the two germline ends. CDR3 nucleotide sequence: TGTGCCAGCAGACCTGGCTGGGGCAGAAGCACAGATACGCAGTATTTT. Translated: CASRPGWGRSTDTQYF. Drawing the rest from reference TRBV28 and TRBJ2-3, the complete variable domain is DVKVTQSSRYLVKRTGEKVFLECVQDMDHENMFWYRQDPGLGLRLIYFSYDVKMKEKGDIPEGYSVSREKKERFSLILESASTNQTSMYLCASRPGWGRSTDTQYFGPGTRLTVL.

This clonotype was observed a handful of times. The chain combines TRBV5-1 with TRBJ1-1, with D unclear. V was trimmed by 5 bases and J by 2 bases, leaving 10 bases between them. The germline V gene has CDR1 SGHRS and CDR2 YFSETQ. The CDR3 is 13 amino acids. The CDR3 is CASSLHYNTEAFF. The CDR3 DNA reads TGCGCCAGCAGTCTACACTATAACACTGAAGCTTTCTTT.

This clonotype was detected a few times. V and J are TRBV20-1 and TRBJ1-4, with no clear D. Germline CDR1 DFQATT, CDR2 SNEGSKA (reference sequence). CDR3 length: 12 residues. The V and J ends lost 2 bases and 7 bases respectively, with 8 bases between them. CDR3 nucleotide sequence: TGCAGTGCTAGACCTACGGGTGAAAAACTGTTTTTT. Translating it yields CSARPTGEKLFF.

This clonotype came up many times. The gene calls are TRBV6-2 or TRBV6-3 and TRBJ1-5; D unresolved. Germline V gives CDR1 MNHEY, CDR2 SVGEGT. This CDR3 is built from 15 residues. V was cut by 10 bases and J by 7 bases, with 23 bases left in between. CDR3 amino acids: CATRSDFQVGQPQHF. The CDR3 DNA reads TGTGCCACCCGGAGTGATTTTCAGGTGGGCCAGCCCCAGCATTTT.